The 18 T cell receptor beta chains in this list originate from one sample, sequenced in a study of cytomegalovirus exposure and HLA in healthy donors. A multiplex PCR was run with 60 Vbeta primers and 13 Jbeta primers. Only in-frame clones appear in the TCRdb table, and some are missing; sequencing was by immunoSEQ multiplex PCR. In the table there are roughly 110,000 clones, about 85% of which are singletons. Material: PBMCs. Source of these receptors: a man younger than 40 in good health and CMV-seronegative.

The chain joins TRBV5-1 to TRBJ2-1, with D unclear. The CDR3 spans 16 residues. CDR1 is SGHRS and CDR2 is YFSETQ in the germline V gene. Trimming removed 0 bases at V and 2 bases at J, with 12 bases between. The CDR3 bases are TGCGCCAGCAGCTTGGTGGAGTCTAATCCCTACAATGAGCAGTTCTTC. Translated: CASSLVESNPYNEQFF. The full variable domain, rest sourced from reference TRBV5-1 and TRBJ2-1, is KAGVTQTPRYLIKTRGQQVTLSCSPISGHRSVSWYQQTPGQGLQFLFEYFSETQRNKGNFPGRFSGRQFSNSRSEMNVSTLELGDSALYLCASSLVESNPYNEQFFGPGTRLTVL.

The rearrangement joins TRBV30 to TRBJ1-1, with 8 bases that match TRBD1. Germline values: CDR1 GTSNPN, CDR2 SVGIG (reference sequence). The CDR3 sequence is 13 residues long. The V and J ends lost 2 bases and 4 bases, in that order; junction bases with no gene match: 3. The CDR3 region is CAWSRQGSTEAFF. DNA of the CDR3: TGTGCCTGGAGTCGACAGGGGTCCACTGAAGCTTTCTTT.

The CDR3 region has the DNA TGTGCCAGCAGCTTAGTGGCTTTGAACAATGAGCAGTTCTTC. Translation: CASSLVALNNEQFF. V usage is TRBV7-3 and J usage is TRBJ2-1; D call uncertain. Deletions cut 2 bases from V and 5 bases from J, with 10 bases between. CDR1 and CDR2 (germline): SGHTA, FQGTGA. CDR3 length equals 14 residues.

The rearrangement links TRBV28 to TRBJ2-7; the D gene is possibly TRBD2 (5 bases). CDR1 and CDR2 (germline): MDHEN, SYDVKM. V lost 7 bases and J lost 0, with 10 bases in between. CDR3 length: 13 amino acids. For the CDR3, the DNA is TGTGCCAGCATTCCGAGCGGCTCCTACGAGCAGTACTTC. It translates to CASIPSGSYEQYF.

This chain connects TRBV28 to TRBJ1-2, with 12 bases lining up with TRBD1. Germline CDR1 MDHEN, CDR2 SYDVKM. Germline trimming cut 1 base from V and 8 bases from J; bases unmatched to any gene: 5. The CDR3 is made up of 15 amino acids. The CDR3 DNA is TGTGCCAGCAGTTTATCCGGGACAGGGGGCAAAGGCTACACCTTC. Translation: CASSLSGTGGKGYTF.

This chain links TRBV14 with TRBJ2-7, with a possible D match to TRBD2 (5 bases). The germline V gene encodes CDR1 SGHDN and CDR2 FVKESK. The CDR3 is 16 residues long. Deletions cut 1 base from V and 1 base from J, with 14 bases between. The CDR3 is CASSQVANSPSYEQYF. The CDR3 nucleotides read TGTGCCAGCAGCCAAGTAGCGAACAGCCCTTCCTACGAGCAGTACTTC. The complete variable domain, with remaining parts taken from reference TRBV14 and TRBJ2-7, reads EAGVTQFPSHSVIEKGQTVTLRCDPISGHDNLYWYRRVMGKEIKFLLHFVKESKQDESGMPNNRFLAERTGGTYSTLKVQPAELEDSGVYFCASSQVANSPSYEQYFGPGTRLTVT.

This sequence joins TRBV7-9 and TRBJ1-6, with D tentatively TRBD1 (5 bases). V dropped 3 bases and J dropped 5 bases, with 8 bases sitting between them. The CDR3 spans 14 residues. Germline assignment: CDR1 SEHNR and CDR2 FQNEAQ (reference sequence). The CDR3 sequence is CASSFGRDNSPLHF. In nucleotides, the CDR3 is TGTGCCAGCAGCTTTGGCAGGGATAATTCACCCCTCCACTTT. The whole variable domain, filled in from reference TRBV7-9 and TRBJ1-6, reads DTGVSQNPRHKITKRGQNVTFRCDPISEHNRLYWYRQTLGQGPEFLTYFQNEAQLEKSRLLSDRFSAERPKGSFSTLEIQRTEQGDSAMYLCASSFGRDNSPLHFGNGTRLTVT.

V is TRBV28 and J is TRBJ2-1; D is unclear. V gave up 2 bases and J gave up 8 bases, with 10 bases separating them. Per the germline V gene, CDR1 is MDHEN and CDR2 is SYDVKM. This CDR3 is built from 13 residues. This CDR3 reads CASSLPRFDEQFF. The DNA of the CDR3 is TGTGCCAGCAGTTTACCCCGGTTCGATGAGCAGTTCTTC.

The chain has TRBV13 and TRBJ2-7, with TRBD1 as a possible D gene (6 bases). The CDR3 spans 13 residues. Trimming pared 0 bases from V and 9 bases from J, leaving 12 bases between. CDR1 is PRHDT and CDR2 is FYEKMQ in the germline V gene (reference sequence). The CDR3 nucleotides read TGTGCCAGCAGCTTAGGACAGGGATTAGGGCAGTACTTC. This encodes CASSLGQGLGQYF.

The rearrangement joins TRBV7-9 to TRBJ2-7; 13 nucleotides line up with TRBD2. Unmatched junction bases numbered 5, after V lost 1 base and J lost 5 bases. Per the germline V gene, CDR1 is SEHNR and CDR2 is FQNEAQ (reference sequence). This CDR3 has 16 residues. CDR3 region: CASSLGRTSGSHEQYF. The DNA of the CDR3 is TGTGCCAGCAGCTTAGGGAGGACTAGCGGGAGCCACGAGCAGTACTTC. The full variable domain, rest sourced from reference TRBV7-9 and TRBJ2-7, is DTGVSQNPRHKITKRGQNVTFRCDPISEHNRLYWYRQTLGQGPEFLTYFQNEAQLEKSRLLSDRFSAERPKGSFSTLEIQRTEQGDSAMYLCASSLGRTSGSHEQYFGPGTRLTVT.

This clone was counted only a few times. V usage is TRBV28 and J usage is TRBJ1-4; 9 bases match TRBD1. Germline V gene sequence: CDR1 MDHEN, CDR2 SYDVKM. V shed 6 bases and J 8 bases; nucleotides not matched to a gene: 10. This CDR3 has 15 amino acids. The CDR3 spells CASSPTGTGTEKLFF. CDR3 nucleotide sequence: TGTGCCAGCAGCCCAACCGGGACAGGGACGGAAAAACTGTTTTTT.

The chain uses TRBV5-4 and TRBJ1-1; D is undetermined. The germline V gene encodes CDR1 SGHNT and CDR2 YYREEE (reference sequence). The germline V and J ends were trimmed by 0 bases and 0 bases, with 9 bases remaining between them. This CDR3 has 15 residues. For the CDR3, the DNA is TGTGCCAGCAGCTTGGCTGGCATCATGAACACTGAAGCTTTCTTT. Translating it yields CASSLAGIMNTEAFF.

The chain uses TRBV4-1 and TRBJ1-5; a possible D gene is TRBD1 (6 bases). Trimming took 0 bases from V and 12 from J, leaving 21 bases between them. Germline CDR1 reads MGHRA; CDR2 reads YSYEKL. This CDR3 comprises 16 residues. CDR3 bases: TGCGCCAGCAGCCAAGACGTGGGACAAGCTAGTGCGTTCCAGCATTTT. Translating gives CASSQDVGQASAFQHF.

This clone has just a few counts. The chain has TRBV6-1 and TRBJ2-7; TRBD1 matches 8 bases. The CDR3 is 13 amino acids. With 6 bases clipped from V and 7 bases from J, the junction kept 8 bases outside the gene matches. The germline V gene has CDR1 MNHNS and CDR2 SASEGT. The CDR3 protein is CASSPTGEGEQYF. The CDR3 DNA reads as TGTGCCAGCAGCCCGACAGGGGAAGGGGAGCAGTACTTC.

V is TRBV6-5 and J is TRBJ2-5; 9 positions agree with TRBD1. Germline assignment: CDR1 MNHEY and CDR2 SVGAGI. The CDR3 loop spans 15 amino acids. Unmatched junction bases numbered 6, after V lost 2 bases and J lost 5 bases. The chain's CDR3 is CASSYDRGVQETQYF. CDR3 nucleotide sequence: TGTGCCAGCAGTTACGACAGGGGGGTCCAGGAGACCCAGTACTTC.

This chain links TRBV28 with TRBJ2-7; D gene ambiguous. The ends were cut back, 2 bases at V and 6 bases at J, with 5 bases in the middle. The CDR3 is made up of 11 amino acids. Per germline, CDR1 MDHEN and CDR2 SYDVKM. The CDR3 here is CASSLNFEQYF. The CDR3 nucleotides read TGTGCCAGCAGTTTAAACTTCGAGCAGTACTTC.

The rearrangement uses TRBV5-4 and TRBJ2-2, with TRBD2 as a possible D gene (5 bases). This CDR3 is 16 amino acids long. In germline, CDR1 is SGHNT, CDR2 YYREEE (reference sequence). V lost 0 bases to trimming and J lost 3 bases, with 12 bases between them. The chain's CDR3 is CASSLVASSDTGELFF. The CDR3 region has the DNA TGTGCCAGCAGCTTGGTGGCTAGCTCCGACACCGGGGAGCTGTTTTTT.

The chain is built from TRBV6-5 and TRBJ1-1, with a weak D call TRBD1 (5 bases). The CDR3 has 16 residues. Germline lookup yields CDR1 MNHEY and CDR2 SVGAGI. Trimming pared 2 bases from V and 1 base from J, leaving 14 bases between. CDR3 DNA: TGTGCCAGCAGTTACCAATTAAGACAGCCGAACACTGAAGCTTTCTTT. Residues: CASSYQLRQPNTEAFF.